A selection of T cell receptor beta chains follows, all from one sample in a study of CD8 T cells in Susac syndrome. TCRdb re-called the immunoSEQ multiplex PCR reads with MiXCR, one entry per CDR3 protein. The table records roughly 200,000 distinct CDR3 sequences, roughly 96% of them present only once. Material for sequencing was CD4+ T cells from PBMCs. Receptor source: a human donor in good health. CDR3s include the opening cysteine and the closing phenylalanine or tryptophan. The order of the fields is D gene, J gene, clone size, V gene, CDR3 length, CDR3 DNA, CDR3 protein. D genes are given only for firm matches. Where a row states a size, it is once, few, many or the class of an expanded clone; other rows omit it.

>.|TRBJ2-3|.|TRBV3-1|17
TGTGCCAGCAGCCGGGTTACCACAGGGCCCGCGCAAGATACGCAGTATTTT
CASSRVTTGPAQDTQYF
>TRBD1|TRBJ2-7|.|TRBV29-1|15
TGCAGCGTTGGCCTCACAGGGGGTATAACCTACGAGCAGTACTTC
CSVGLTGGITYEQYF
>TRBD1|TRBJ2-3|.|TRBV5-1|14
TGCGCCAGCAGCCAGCGGACAGGGGAAAATACGCAGTATTTT
CASSQRTGENTQYF
>TRBD1|TRBJ1-5|.|TRBV20-1|12
TGCAGTGCTAGAGCCAGGGGGCAGCCCCAGCATTTT
CSARARGQPQHF
>.|TRBJ2-2|.|TRBV27|15
TGTGCCAGCAGCCTTGTCCCCCGCCTCACCGGGGAGCTGTTTTTT
CASSLVPRLTGELFF
>TRBD2|TRBJ2-3|.|TRBV29-1|14
TGCAGCGCCCGGGAGGGGGGCTACACAGATACGCAGTATTTT
CSAREGGYTDTQYF
>.|TRBJ1-4|.|TRBV2|13
TGTGCCAGTCGGGCGGGGCGTAATGAAAAACTGTTTTTT
CASRAGRNEKLFF
>TRBD1|TRBJ1-2|.|TRBV28|15
TGTGCCAGCAGTGGCGGGGACAGGGTAAACTATGGCTACACCTTC
CASSGGDRVNYGYTF
>.|TRBJ2-1|once|TRBV15|16
TGTGCCACCAGCACCACCGCGTCATTCTCCTACAATGAGCAGTTCTTC
CATSTTASFSYNEQFF
>TRBD2|TRBJ2-5|.|TRBV4-1|16
TGCGCCAGCAGCCAAGTACGTCTAGCGGGAAGAGAGACCCAGTACTTC
CASSQVRLAGRETQYF
>TRBD1|TRBJ1-1|few|TRBV11-1|12
TGTGCCAGCAGCTTCCTGGACAGGAAGGCTTTCTTT
CASSFLDRKAFF
>.|TRBJ2-2|.|TRBV30|13
TGTGCCTGGACTAGGACGAACACCGGGGAGCTGTTTTTT
CAWTRTNTGELFF
>.|TRBJ1-1|.|TRBV20-1|10
TGCAGTGCTCCGGGCACTGAAGCTTTCTTT
CSAPGTEAFF
>.|TRBJ1-2|few|TRBV12-3/TRBV12-4|13
TGTGCCAGCACCATCGGGGGTGATTATGGCTACACCTTC
CASTIGGDYGYTF
>.|TRBJ2-3|.|TRBV5-1|14
TGCGCCAGCAGCTACCCGACAGGTTCAGATACGCAGTATTTT
CASSYPTGSDTQYF
>.|TRBJ2-7|.|TRBV6-2/TRBV6-3|13
TGTGCCAGCAGCGGACAGACCCGCTACGAGCAGTACTTC
CASSGQTRYEQYF
>TRBD2|TRBJ2-1|.|TRBV14|16
TGTGCCAGCAGCCAAGCGCGACTAGCGGGATACAATGAGCAGTTCTTC
CASSQARLAGYNEQFF